The 15 T cell receptor beta chains presented below share a single source sample, sequenced in a study of low-dose radiotherapy and immunotherapy resistance in tumors. The time point: before trial treatment. Gene-specific TRAV and TRBV primers were used for first-strand cDNA, covering alpha and beta chains. The authors ran 15 to 25 PCR cycles to amplify TCRs with a constant-region primer and V-primer adapter. TCRdb re-analysed the reads in MiXCR, keeping a single row per CDR3 protein. The sample lists over 70,000 distinct CDR3 sequences, 30% to 40% occurring once. The sequencing used PBMCs, collected before treatment. The receptors stem from a female donor with ovarian cancer.

In its sample, this clonotype was seen many times. The rearrangement joins TRBV3-1 to TRBJ2-7; D unresolved. Trimming pared 4 bases from V and 1 base from J, leaving 11 bases between. CDR1 is LGHDT, CDR2 YNNKEL, per germline (reference sequence). The CDR3 loop spans 14 amino acids. CDR3 residues: CASSPFGLSYEQYF. For the CDR3, the DNA is TGTGCCAGCAGCCCTTTTGGGTTATCCTACGAGCAGTACTTC.

This clonotype was seen many times. CDR3 DNA sequence: TGTGCCAGCAGTCGTCCCCACATAACTAGCGGGCGGTCCTACGAGCAGTACTTC. Its translation is CASSRPHITSGRSYEQYF. The V call is TRBV28, the J call TRBJ2-7, with 9 bases identical to TRBD2. This CDR3 has 18 residues. CDR1 MDHEN and CDR2 SYDVKM come from the germline V gene. The junction had 15 bases not matched to a gene; V was cut back by 5 bases and J by 1 base. The full variable domain, its missing parts supplied by reference TRBV28 and TRBJ2-7, is DVKVTQSSRYLVKRTGEKVFLECVQDMDHENMFWYRQDPGLGLRLIYFSYDVKMKEKGDIPEGYSVSREKKERFSLILESASTNQTSMYLCASSRPHITSGRSYEQYFGPGTRLTVT.

This clonotype was detected many times. The genes are TRBV29-1 and TRBJ2-3; the match to TRBD2 covers 12 bases. Trimming cost V 5 bases and J 6 bases; bases outside gene matches: 3. Germline V lookup: CDR1 SQVTM, CDR2 ANQGSEA. The CDR3 contains 13 residues. The CDR3: CSVPLAGGDTQYF. For the CDR3, the DNA is TGCAGCGTTCCCCTAGCGGGAGGGGATACGCAGTATTTT.

The rearrangement uses TRBV28 and TRBJ2-3; TRBD2 is a possible D gene (6 bases). This CDR3 has 14 amino acids. CDR1 and CDR2 from the germline V gene are MDHEN and SYDVKM. Trimming pared 7 bases from V and 1 base from J, leaving 12 bases between. The DNA for the CDR3 is TGTGCCAGCAATGGGGGAGGCGGCACAGATACGCAGTATTTT. Translated, it gives CASNGGGGTDTQYF. The entire variable domain, with the rest obtained from reference TRBV28 and TRBJ2-3, is as follows: DVKVTQSSRYLVKRTGEKVFLECVQDMDHENMFWYRQDPGLGLRLIYFSYDVKMKEKGDIPEGYSVSREKKERFSLILESASTNQTSMYLCASNGGGGTDTQYFGPGTRLTVL.

This clonotype has a count of ten or more. V and J are TRBV9 and TRBJ2-5; 7 bases fit TRBD1. The V gene's germline CDR1 is SGDLS and CDR2 YYNGEE. This CDR3 region has 13 residues. V lost 3 bases and J lost 2; bases outside the gene matches: 1. CDR3 residues: CASSEGQQETQYF. Here the CDR3 DNA reads TGTGCCAGCAGCGAGGGACAGCAAGAGACCCAGTACTTC.

At least ten counts were recorded for this clonotype. This chain joins TRBV15 and TRBJ1-2; D may be TRBD1 (6 bases). V was pared by 1 base and J by 4 bases, with 13 bases between. The CDR3 loop spans 15 amino acids. CDR1 and CDR2 (germline): LNHNV, YYDKDF (reference sequence). The CDR3 nucleotides read TGTGCCACCAGCAGAGCAGGGGATGGGGTCTATGGCTACACCTTC. This codes for CATSRAGDGVYGYTF.

This clonotype was counted at least ten times. The chain employs TRBV11-3 and TRBJ2-5; 7 nucleotides agree with TRBD1. Trimming cost V 3 bases and J 1 base; bases outside gene matches: 2. Germline V CDR1 and CDR2: SGHNT, YENEEA. CDR3 length: 14 residues. The CDR3, as DNA: TGTGCCAGCAGCTTGAGGGACAGCCAAGAGACCCAGTACTTC. The encoded protein is CASSLRDSQETQYF.

This clonotype has a count of ten or more. The chain couples TRBV6-6 to TRBJ2-3; 10 bases are shared with TRBD2. Germline CDR1 is MNHNY and CDR2 is SVGAGI (reference sequence). The CDR3 contains 15 residues. The ends lost 6 bases at V and 4 bases at J; junction bases unmatched: 7. DNA of the CDR3: TGTGCCAGCAGGGAAACTAGCGGGGTAGCAGATACGCAGTATTTT. Translation gives CASRETSGVADTQYF.

This clonotype came up many times. This sequence joins TRBV29-1 and TRBJ2-1; TRBD2 aligns across 11 bases. This CDR3 region has 12 residues. Trimming took 2 bases from V and 15 from J; bases not matched to a gene: 6. CDR1 SQVTM and CDR2 ANQGSEA come from the germline V gene. CDR3 in DNA: TGCAGCGTTGAATGGGGACTAGCGGAGGTGTTCTTC. Translated: CSVEWGLAEVFF.

This clonotype was seen at least ten times. The CDR3 nucleotides read TGTGCCAGCAGTTATCGGACAGGGCATGAGCAGTTCTTC. Its protein is CASSYRTGHEQFF. The chain has TRBV6-2 or TRBV6-3 and TRBJ2-1; 8 bases are a match to TRBD1. The J segment lost 8 bases and the V segment lost 3 bases, leaving 3 bases of the junction unmatched. This CDR3 has 13 amino acids. From germline, CDR1 is MNHEY and CDR2 SVGEGT.

A single count supports this clonotype. The chain employs TRBV7-2 and TRBJ2-7; tentative D call: TRBD1 (6 bases). CDR1 SGHTA and CDR2 FQGNSA come from the germline V gene. The CDR3 sequence is 15 residues long. V gave up 1 base and J gave up 2 bases, with 12 bases separating them. The CDR3 DNA is TGTGCCAGCAGCTTAGGACAGGCGGCAGCCTACGAGCAGTACTTC. Encoded protein: CASSLGQAAAYEQYF.

This clonotype came up many times. This sequence joins TRBV12-3 or TRBV12-4 and TRBJ2-3; 7 bases agree with TRBD2. CDR3 length equals 17 residues. The V gene end was trimmed by 7 bases and the J gene end by 2 bases; junction bases not matched to a gene: 15. The CDR3 nucleotides read TGTGCCAGCACCCGTGGAGAAATGGCGGGGGACACAGATACGCAGTATTTT. This translates into CASTRGEMAGDTDTQYF.

This clonotype showed up many times. The J gene is TRBJ1-1, the V gene TRBV18, with TRBD1 matching 9 bases. CDR3 length: 17 residues. Trimming cost V 4 bases and J 0 bases; bases outside gene matches: 9. Per germline, CDR1 KGHSH and CDR2 LQKENI. This CDR3 is CASSHGQGSPLNTEAFF. In DNA, the CDR3 is TGTGCCAGCTCACATGGACAGGGGAGTCCGCTGAACACTGAAGCTTTCTTT.

J is TRBJ2-1 and V is TRBV23-1; 9 bases are a match to TRBD2. TRBV23-1 is an ORF, with its function uncertain. The CDR3 totals 16 residues. The V gene end was trimmed by 10 bases and the J gene end by 1 base; junction bases not matched to a gene: 11. The CDR3 sequence is CATYLAGGLSYNEQFF. The CDR3 DNA follows: TGCGCCACCTATCTGGCGGGAGGGCTTTCCTACAATGAGCAGTTCTTC.

The count of this clonotype is one. With a far larger clone one base away, a read error is the likely cause. The chain carries TRBV5-3 and TRBJ2-5, with D possibly being TRBD1 (6 bases). TRBV5-3 is assigned to the ORF class and has an uncertain function. The CDR3 consists of 12 residues. CDR3 coding DNA: TGTGCCAGCAGCTCCGCGCAGGGGACCCAGTGCTTC. Its protein product is CASSSAQGTQCF.